Shown below are 15 T cell receptor beta chains from a single sample sequenced in a study of TIL therapy for anti-PD-1-resistant metastatic lung cancer. The libraries were made with immunoSEQ v3. The repertoire was sequenced with immunoSEQ multiplex PCR; TCRdb's copy has only in-frame clones and lacks some. The table has roughly 28,000 clones, 60% to 80% seen once; the top ten hold about 16%. Time point described: pre-treatment sample, taken before nivolumab and TIL therapy. Pleural nodules or supraclavicular lymph nodes made up most of the excised metastases sampled. The source material was tumor tissue, sampled at baseline. The receptor set was obtained from a woman between 30 and 80 years old with non-small cell lung cancer.

V is TRBV6-5 and J is TRBJ2-7; 8 positions match TRBD1. CDR1 is MNHEY and CDR2 is SVGAGI in the germline V gene. There are 14 residues in the CDR3. The trim removed 0 bases at V and 6 bases at J, leaving 4 bases unmatched. The CDR3 region is CASSYSQGDIEQYF. The CDR3, as DNA: TGTGCCAGCAGTTACTCACAGGGGGATATCGAGCAGTACTTC.

The rearrangement links TRBV5-6 to TRBJ2-3, with TRBD2 matching 9 bases. Germline CDR1 reads SGHDT; CDR2 reads YYEEEE. The CDR3 runs 15 residues. V was clipped by 2 bases and J by 3 bases; unmatched bases: 4. The CDR3 loop is CASSFGGRATDTQYF. The CDR3 DNA follows: TGTGCCAGCAGCTTTGGCGGGAGGGCTACAGATACGCAGTATTTT.

Only a few counts were recorded for this clone. CDR3 sequence: CASSPDPWTGGAGEQYF. CDR3 DNA: TGTGCCAGCAGCCCAGACCCCTGGACAGGGGGCGCGGGGGAGCAGTACTTC. J is TRBJ2-7 and V is TRBV7-9; 11 nucleotides align to TRBD1. J gave up 7 bases and V 5 bases, and 16 bases lay outside the gene matches. Per the germline V gene, CDR1 is SEHNR and CDR2 is FQNEAQ (reference sequence). The CDR3 contains 17 residues.

The rearrangement links TRBV10-1 to TRBJ2-7, with D uncertain. The germline V gene has CDR1 WNHNN and CDR2 SYGVQD (reference sequence). V was trimmed by 4 bases and J by 2 bases, leaving 9 bases between them. This CDR3 is built from 13 residues. For the CDR3, the DNA is TGCGCCAGCAGTGGGTCCCCCCCCTACGAGCAGTACTTC. This encodes CASSGSPPYEQYF.

J is TRBJ1-5 and V is TRBV12-5, with TRBD1 matching 8 bases. Trimming cost V 3 bases and J 6 bases; bases outside gene matches: 10. The CDR3 is 16 amino acids. Per germline, CDR1 LGHNT and CDR2 FRNRAP. The CDR3 region has the DNA TGTGCTAGTGGTTTCGATTCAGGGGGCGAGGGTCAGCCCCAGCATTTT. Protein sequence: CASGFDSGGEGQPQHF.

This clone was picked up a small number of times. This chain joins TRBV18 and TRBJ2-3, with unresolved D. The CDR3 runs 14 residues. CDR1 and CDR2 (germline): KGHSH, LQKENI. Trimming left V 3 bases short and J 4 bases short, with 11 bases between. CDR3 in DNA: TGTGCCAGCTCACCCCCCTTTGGGGCAGATACGCAGTATTTT. It is translated as CASSPPFGADTQYF.

V and J are TRBV30 and TRBJ2-3, with TRBD1 matching over 8 bases. Germline CDR1 and CDR2: GTSNPN and SVGIG (reference sequence). V shed 3 bases, J shed 6 bases, and the junction held 5 bases outside the gene matches. The CDR3 loop spans 13 amino acids. The CDR3 DNA sequence: TGTGCCTGGAGCGCGACAGGGGCCGATACGCAGTATTTT. It is translated as CAWSATGADTQYF.

The chain employs TRBV6-1 and TRBJ2-2; D is unclear. V was trimmed by 2 bases and J by 5 bases, leaving 12 bases between them. This CDR3 contains 15 residues. CDR1 and CDR2 (germline): MNHNS, SASEGT. The CDR3 region has the DNA TGTGCCAGCAGTGAAAGGCGTGTAGTAACCGGGGAGCTGTTTTTT. Translated, it gives CASSERRVVTGELFF.

The chain combines TRBV7-2 with TRBJ1-6; 10 nucleotides agree with TRBD1. CDR1 SGHTA and CDR2 FQGNSA come from the germline V gene. Trimming took 2 bases from V and 9 from J; bases not matched to a gene: 7. The CDR3 runs to 16 residues. The CDR3 loop reads CASSLIGTGAISPLHF. CDR3 bases: TGTGCCAGCAGCTTAATTGGGACAGGGGCTATTTCACCCCTCCACTTT.

This clone was seen more than once but under ten times. J is TRBJ1-1 and V is TRBV12-5; D gene ambiguous. There are 12 residues in the CDR3. V shed 6 bases and J shed 5 bases, with 10 bases lying between them. The germline gives CDR1 LGHNT, CDR2 FRNRAP. The CDR3 bases are TGTGCTAGTGGCGCGGGGATAACTGAAGCTTTCTTT. Translated, it gives CASGAGITEAFF. Supplemented by reference TRBV12-5 and TRBJ1-1, the full variable domain reads DARVTQTPRHKVTEMGQEVTMRCQPILGHNTVFWYRQTMMQGLELLAYFRNRAPLDDSGMPKDRFSAEMPDATLATLKIQPSEPRDSAVYFCASGAGITEAFFGQGTRLTVV.

The chain is built from TRBV30 and TRBJ2-7; 11 bases fit TRBD2. V trimming: 5 bases; J trimming: 2 bases; junction bases outside the gene matches: 2. Germline V gene data show CDR1 as GTSNPN and CDR2 as SVGIG (reference sequence). This CDR3 has 13 amino acids. CDR3 bases: TGTGCCTGGGGACTAGCGGGCCCCTACGAGCAGTACTTC. This translates into CAWGLAGPYEQYF.

J is TRBJ2-3 and V is TRBV6-6; D is undetermined. This CDR3 region has 13 residues. From germline, CDR1 is MNHNY and CDR2 SVGAGI (reference sequence). The V and J ends lost 1 base and 2 bases respectively, with 4 bases between them. This chain's CDR3 is CASSYLVTDTQYF. In nucleotides, the CDR3 is TGTGCCAGCAGTTACTTGGTCACAGATACGCAGTATTTT.

The genes are TRBV5-6 and TRBJ2-3; 9 nucleotides align to TRBD2. The germline CDR1 and CDR2 sequences are SGHDT and YYEEEE. Losses at the gene ends were 4 bases for V and 3 bases for J; bases not matched to a gene: 9. The CDR3 has 16 amino acids. The CDR3 spells CASSGPRLAVTDTQYF. For the CDR3, the DNA is TGTGCCAGCAGCGGACCCCGACTAGCGGTTACAGATACGCAGTATTTT.

V gene TRBV27 combines with J gene TRBJ1-1; D is perhaps TRBD1 (5 bases). Trimming removed 6 bases from V and 3 bases from J, with 20 bases in between. Germline lookup yields CDR1 MNHEY and CDR2 SMNVEV (reference sequence). The CDR3 covers 16 residues. CDR3 in DNA: TGTGCCAGCAGGCAAACCTTCGGGGGAGGGGACACTGAAGCTTTCTTT. It translates to CASRQTFGGGDTEAFF.

The chain uses TRBV11-2 and TRBJ2-1; no definite D call. CDR1 SGHAT and CDR2 FQNNGV come from the germline V gene. V shed 2 bases and J shed 4 bases, with 6 bases lying between them. This CDR3 region has 13 residues. CDR3 bases: TGTGCCAGCAGCTTAAGTACGTACAATGAGCAGTTCTTC. It translates to CASSLSTYNEQFF.